Listed below are T cell receptor beta chains from one sample, sequenced in a study of CD8 T cells in ankylosing spondylitis. TCRdb used MiXCR to reprocess the 5' RACE reads, holding one entry per CDR3 protein. The repertoire consists of 240,000 or so distinct CDR3 sequences, with less than 10% occurring once and the leading ten covering over 6.5%. Sequenced input: blood, either unsorted or a sorted T cell fraction (not recorded which). These receptors originate from a male donor with ankylosing spondylitis or in good health (not recorded which). The CDR3 runs from the conserved cysteine through the conserved F or W. A D gene is named only where the DNA matches it firmly. A clone size is listed for some rows: how often the clone was seen (once, few, many), or a class if it is expanded.

cdr3_nt cdr3_aa j_call clone_size d_call v_call
TGTGCCAGCAGTTTATCCTATAGAGCTTTCTTT CASSLSYRAFF TRBJ1-1 many . TRBV12-3/TRBV12-4
TGTGCCAGCAGTTTAGGGATGTTCTATGGCTACACCTTC CASSLGMFYGYTF TRBJ1-2 many . TRBV12-3/TRBV12-4
TGTGCCAGCAGCTTAGGCGGGCCGCCTTTTGATACGCAGTATTTT CASSLGGPPFDTQYF TRBJ2-3 many . TRBV7-2
TGTGCCAGCAGCTTAGGAGGGAACAATCAGCCCCAGCATTTT CASSLGGNNQPQHF TRBJ1-5 many . TRBV7-8
TGTGCCAGCAGTCTTTTTAACCAATTGAACACTGAAGCTTTCTTT CASSLFNQLNTEAFF TRBJ1-1 many . TRBV27
TGCAGTGAAATGATGCGGGAAGACGAGCAGTTCTTC CSEMMREDEQFF TRBJ2-1 . . TRBV20-1
TGTGCCAGTAGTATAGTGGGAGTCAGCAATCAGCCCCAGCATTTT CASSIVGVSNQPQHF TRBJ1-5 many . TRBV19
TGTGCCAGCAGCCCTATGGGGATTGCCAAAAACATTCAGTACTTC CASSPMGIAKNIQYF TRBJ2-4 many . TRBV7-2
TGTGCCTGGAGTCAGGGGACAGGCTATGGCTACACCTTC CAWSQGTGYGYTF TRBJ1-2 . TRBD1 TRBV30
TGCAGCGTCGTAACAGGGGGCACCACTGAAGCTTTCTTT CSVVTGGTTEAFF TRBJ1-1 many TRBD1 TRBV29-1
TGTGCCAGCAGCTTTAAAGGGTCCGAGCAGTTCTTC CASSFKGSEQFF TRBJ2-1 many . TRBV11-2
TGCAGTGCGCTACGCCCAGGACAGGGCTCCAATGAGCAGTTCTTC CSALRPGQGSNEQFF TRBJ2-1 many TRBD1 TRBV20-1
TGTGCCAGCAGTTTAAGGCTTGTGCTAGCGGGAGGGGCTAGCACAGATACGCAGTATTTT CASSLRLVLAGGASTDTQYF TRBJ2-3 many TRBD2 TRBV12-3/TRBV12-4
TGTGCCAGCACCTTAGATGAGAGGCGGAAGTACAATGAGCAGTTCTTC CASTLDERRKYNEQFF TRBJ2-1 . . TRBV11-3
TGCGCCAGCAGCCGAGGGCCGGAACGAGGAAACACCATATATTTT CASSRGPERGNTIYF TRBJ1-3 many . TRBV5-1
TGTGCCAGCAGCTTAACGCGTGACCACTTTCTCCTGGGGGCTTTCTTT CASSLTRDHFLLGAFF TRBJ1-1 . . TRBV11-2
TGCGCCAGCAGTTTTACCGGGACAGGGAGTACCGGGGAGCTGTTTTTT CASSFTGTGSTGELFF TRBJ2-2 many TRBD1 TRBV5-1
TGTGCCAGCAGCTTAGAACGGGCCATGAACACTGAAGCTTTCTTT CASSLERAMNTEAFF TRBJ1-1 many . TRBV7-9
TGTGCCAGCAGTTACTCAAGGGCGCCGGGTGGCTACACCTTC CASSYSRAPGGYTF TRBJ1-2 many . TRBV6-5
TGCGCCAGCAGCCCTACTAGCGGAGACTCCTACGAGCAGTACTTC CASSPTSGDSYEQYF TRBJ2-7 many TRBD2 TRBV5-1
TGTGCCAGCAGCTTATACTCCCGACGCCGAGGTCACCCTCCCATGGGGACCCAGTACTTC CASSLYSRRRGHPPMGTQYF TRBJ2-5 . . TRBV11-2
TGCGCCAGCAGCTTGGGCACGGTGACGCACGAGCAGTACTTC CASSLGTVTHEQYF TRBJ2-7 many . TRBV5-1
TGCAGTGCGGTCACAGGGGCAGGTACAGATACGCAGTATTTT CSAVTGAGTDTQYF TRBJ2-3 many TRBD1 TRBV20-1
TGTGCCAGCAGTAGACAGGGGGAAGAGTCACCCCTCCACTTT CASSRQGEESPLHF TRBJ1-6 many TRBD1 TRBV12-3/TRBV12-4
TGTGCCATCAGTGAAAAAAGCGGGGATTTTTACGGCTACACCTTC CAISEKSGDFYGYTF TRBJ1-2 many . TRBV10-3
TGTGCCATCAGTGACCCCCAGGGACTAGCGGATAACTCCTACGAGCAGTACTTC CAISDPQGLADNSYEQYF TRBJ2-7 few TRBD2 TRBV10-3
TGTGCCACCAGCAGAGAACAAGCGAACACTGAAGCTTTCTTT CATSREQANTEAFF TRBJ1-1 many . TRBV15
TGCAGTGCCCCACTCAGGGGCAGTGCTTTGGACTATGGCTACACCTTC CSAPLRGSALDYGYTF TRBJ1-2 . . TRBV20-1
TGTGCCAGCAGCTTAGAAATGGGACAGGGAACTTCACCCCTCCACTTT CASSLEMGQGTSPLHF TRBJ1-6 . TRBD1 TRBV7-2
TGCAGTGCTCCGGACAGGCGAACCTACGAGCAGTACTTC CSAPDRRTYEQYF TRBJ2-7 many TRBD1 TRBV20-1
TGTGCCAGCAGTTTAGGATCTCCCGGGTCCACTGAAGCTTTCTTT CASSLGSPGSTEAFF TRBJ1-1 many . TRBV12-3/TRBV12-4
TGTGCCAGCAGTTACGAGAGGGCTCCCTCCTACGAGCAGTACTTC CASSYERAPSYEQYF TRBJ2-7 . . TRBV6-5
TGTGCCAGTAGTATTTCACCGGTGGGGAGAGAGCAGTTCTTC CASSISPVGREQFF TRBJ2-1 few . TRBV19
TGTGCCAGCAGCTTAGTCGGAGAGCCCCAGCATTTT CASSLVGEPQHF TRBJ1-5 few . TRBV7-2
TGTGCCAGTAGTACCGTCCCGGGACAGGGGAACACTGAAGCTTTCTTT CASSTVPGQGNTEAFF TRBJ1-1 many TRBD1 TRBV19
TGCGCCAGCAGCTCCAGGGGGCCGGGGACAGATACGCAGTATTTT CASSSRGPGTDTQYF TRBJ2-3 many TRBD1 TRBV5-1
TGCAGCGTGGGGGGGACTAGCGGTGGGGATGCCCAGTACTTC CSVGGTSGGDAQYF TRBJ2-5 . TRBD2 TRBV29-1
TGCAGTGCTAGGAGCCCGACAGGGGGATCTGAAAAACTGTTTTTT CSARSPTGGSEKLFF TRBJ1-4 many TRBD1 TRBV20-1
TGTGCCAGCAGCCCATCAGGTGGAAACACCATATATTTT CASSPSGGNTIYF TRBJ1-3 many . TRBV7-6
TGTGCCAGCAGTTTTGTCAGGAACACTGAAGCTTTCTTT CASSFVRNTEAFF TRBJ1-1 many . TRBV12-3/TRBV12-4
TGTGCCAGCAGCCCGGACATCTTCTCCTACGAGCAGTACTTC CASSPDIFSYEQYF TRBJ2-7 many . TRBV6-1
TGCGCCAGCAGGCCGGACAGAACAGATACGCAGTATTTT CASRPDRTDTQYF TRBJ2-3 many . TRBV5-1
TGTGCCAGCAGTGGCCTACAGGGAAACCAGCCCCAGCATTTT CASSGLQGNQPQHF TRBJ1-5 many . TRBV12-3/TRBV12-4
TGTGCCAGCTCACCACGGCAGGGACAGGGTTTTTTCGGCACTGAAGCTTTCTTT CASSPRQGQGFFGTEAFF TRBJ1-1 few TRBD1 TRBV18
TGTGCCAGCAGCGTAGGACAGGCCGGCTCTGGAAACACCATATATTTT CASSVGQAGSGNTIYF TRBJ1-3 . . TRBV9